A single T cell receptor (beta chain) is shown here with its context. Antigen specificity is unknown. Germline-derived CDR1 and CDR2 are MNHEY and SMNVEV (reference sequence). V lost 5 bases, J lost 6 bases, and 8 bases stayed unmatched. The CDR3 is 14 amino acids. This sample is drawn from a study of naive and memory T cell subsets. Study-wide results and caveats: Especially in CD8 cells, naive repertoires contained a few larger clonotypes, possibly CD45RA-re-expressing memory cells. In naive cells, over 90% of TCR sequences were seen only once.

CMV status came from CD4+ IFNgamma after overnight CMV lysate stimulation. Cells stained for CD3, CD4, CD8, CD45RA and CD27 were sorted into four subsets. An equimolar mix of two oligonucleotides served as the beta constant-region primer for TRBC1 and TRBC2. Four rounds of PCR amplified the ligated cDNA using nested alpha and beta constant-region primers plus SP2. TCRdb reprocessed the UMI-ligation and nested PCR reads with MiXCR, giving one entry per CDR3 protein. The sample gives around 140,000 distinct CDR3 sequences, approximately 21% of which show up once; about 0.57% is in the top ten. Sequencing input: naive CD8+ T cells from blood. The TCR originated in a human donor in good health. The chain links TRBV27 to TRBJ1-2, with TRBD1 matching over 8 bases. CDR3 region: CASSQGTGIHGYTF. The CDR3 DNA reads as TGTGCCAGCAGTCAAGGGACAGGAATCCATGGCTACACCTTC.